This is a list of T cell receptor beta chains from one sample in a study of T cells after yellow fever vaccination. TCRdb analysed the 5' RACE reads with MiXCR anew, one entry per CDR3 protein. The sample contains roughly 50,000 distinct CDR3 sequences, 7.4% of which appear only once. The input for sequencing was CD8+ T cells sorted from PBMCs, taken around 16 days after the first yellow fever vaccination. The receptors were gathered from a man younger than 35 who received the YFV17D yellow fever vaccine. Each CDR3 is given with its conserved first and last residue. D genes are given only for firm matches. Clone size is given for some rows only: seen once, a few or many times, or a class if the clone is expanded.

size,J,D,V,CDR3,DNA
many,TRBJ2-7,TRBD1,TRBV4-1,CASSTTGGYEQYF,TGCGCCAGCAGTACGACAGGGGGCTACGAGCAGTACTTC
many,TRBJ1-1,TRBD1,TRBV5-1,CASSFTEGARAFF,TGCGCCAGCAGCTTTACCGAGGGGGCTCGAGCTTTCTTT
many,TRBJ2-7,-,TRBV6-5,CASSYAAGGYEQYF,TGTGCCAGCAGTTACGCCGCGGGTGGCTACGAGCAGTACTTC
many,TRBJ1-2,-,TRBV7-9,CASSRTPTVYGYTF,TGTGCCAGCAGCCGCACCCCGACTGTCTATGGCTACACCTTC
once,TRBJ2-1,TRBD2,TRBV7-9,CASSFRTSSYNEQFF,TGTGCCAGCAGTTTCCGGACTAGCTCCTACAATGAGCAGTTCTTC
many,TRBJ2-1,-,TRBV13,CASSSRDEQFF,TGTGCCAGCAGCTCAAGGGATGAGCAGTTCTTC
many,TRBJ2-1,TRBD2,TRBV11-2,CASSSPLSGGFDNEQFF,TGTGCCAGCAGCTCCCCTCTGAGCGGGGGATTCGACAATGAGCAGTTCTTC
few,TRBJ1-1,-,TRBV5-6,CASSPDSARSNTEAFF,TGTGCCAGCAGCCCGGACAGCGCTCGATCGAACACTGAAGCTTTCTTT
many,TRBJ1-5,-,TRBV4-1,CASSQVRGGNQPQHF,TGCGCCAGCAGCCAAGTCAGGGGCGGCAATCAGCCCCAGCATTTT
few,TRBJ1-2,-,TRBV12-3/TRBV12-4,CASSPLGGPRGDGYTF,TGTGCCAGCAGTCCACTCGGCGGGCCACGGGGGGATGGCTACACCTTC
many,TRBJ1-2,-,TRBV9,CASSLGTETNYGYTF,TGTGCCAGCAGCCTTGGGACGGAAACTAACTATGGCTACACCTTC
many,TRBJ2-7,-,TRBV4-2,CASSQVRWDYEQYF,TGTGCCAGCAGCCAAGTACGGTGGGACTACGAGCAGTACTTC
-,TRBJ1-2,TRBD1,TRBV12-3/TRBV12-4,CASSGRDRSWYGYTF,TGTGCCAGCAGTGGGCGGGACAGGAGCTGGTATGGCTACACCTTC
many,TRBJ2-3,TRBD2,TRBV7-9,CASSLTGVAGADTQYF,TGTGCCAGCAGCTTAACGGGGGTAGCGGGGGCAGATACGCAGTATTTT
many,TRBJ2-5,TRBD2,TRBV12-3/TRBV12-4,CASSSRTREETQYF,TGTGCCAGCAGTTCCCGGACTAGAGAAGAGACCCAGTACTTC
many,TRBJ1-2,TRBD1,TRBV6-5,CASSLGQGLDGYTF,TGTGCCAGCAGTCTAGGACAGGGTTTAGATGGCTACACCTTC